A single sample gave rise to the 24 T cell receptor beta chains below, sequenced in a study of blood T cells in healthy people across ages. Primers used in a second PCR of roughly 6 to 12 cycles were a sample-barcoded 5' primer and a J-beta primer mix. TCRdb independently ran MiXCR on the 5' RACE reads; one entry per CDR3 protein. The table shows hundreds of thousands of distinct CDR3 sequences, with approximately 40% occurring only once. Sequencing was carried out using blood. These receptors all stem from a man aged 80 or over in good health.

This clonotype turned up a few times. The chain combines TRBV7-9 with TRBJ1-2, with D unclear. The CDR3 consists of 13 residues. V was shortened by 1 base and J by 5 bases, with 8 bases between the two germline ends. Germline V gives CDR1 SEHNR, CDR2 FQNEAQ (reference sequence). For the CDR3, the DNA is TGTGCCAGCAGCTTAGAACCGGATTATGGCTACACCTTC. Protein product: CASSLEPDYGYTF.

The V and J genes are TRBV16 and TRBJ1-4; D is uncertain. There are 12 residues in the CDR3. V was pared by 2 bases and J by 8 bases, with 6 bases between. From germline, CDR1 is KGHSY and CDR2 FQNENV. CDR3: CASSQQREKLFF. The CDR3 bases are TGTGCCAGCAGCCAACAACGGGAAAAACTGTTTTTT.

This clonotype has ten or more counts. The chain is built from TRBV5-8 and TRBJ2-1; D may match TRBD1 or TRBD2 (5 bases each). The germline V gene has CDR1 SGHTS and CDR2 YDEGEE. The CDR3 totals 16 residues. V was cut by 1 base and J by 2 bases, with 13 bases left in between. The DNA of the CDR3 is TGTGCCAGCAGCTTGTTTGTTGGGGGTCCCTACAATGAGCAGTTCTTC. Translation: CASSLFVGGPYNEQFF.

This clonotype was seen a handful of times. The DNA for the CDR3 is TGTGCCAGCAGCCAAGCTCGAGGGGAAACTAATGAAAAACTGTTTTTT. This encodes CASSQARGETNEKLFF. This rearrangement joins TRBV4-2 to TRBJ1-4, with D possibly being TRBD1 (5 bases). With 1 base removed from V and 1 base from J, the gap between germline ends came to 10 bases. Germline-derived CDR1 and CDR2 are LGHNA and YNFKEQ. The CDR3 contains 16 residues.

Many counts were recorded for this clonotype. The CDR3 loop reads CATSDATGAQETQYF. The CDR3 nucleotides read TGTGCCACCAGTGATGCGACAGGAGCCCAAGAGACCCAGTACTTC. V usage is TRBV24-1 and J usage is TRBJ2-5; tentatively, D is TRBD1 (6 bases). This CDR3 region has 15 residues. The V end lost 3 bases, the J end lost 1 base, and 11 bases lay between the germline ends. Germline V gives CDR1 KGHDR, CDR2 SFDVKD.

The sample holds a few counts of this clonotype. V and J are TRBV6-2 or TRBV6-3 and TRBJ2-1; 9 bases are shared with TRBD1. CDR3 length: 16 residues. V lost 5 bases to trimming and J lost 5 bases; unmatched junction nucleotides: 10. Per germline, CDR1 MNHEY and CDR2 SVGEGT. This chain's CDR3 is CASSTRRTGVDNEQFF. The DNA for the CDR3 is TGTGCCAGCAGTACCAGACGGACAGGGGTAGACAATGAGCAGTTCTTC.

The chain employs TRBV21-1 and TRBJ1-5; the table's D call, TRBD1, has no DNA check behind it. TRBV21-1 is an annotated pseudogene. This CDR3 region has 17 residues. The CDR3 sequence: CASSKEQVQNSNQPQHF. The DNA of the CDR3 is TGTGCCAGCAGCAAAGAACAGGTACAGAATAGCAATCAGCCCCAGCATTTT.

The rearrangement uses TRBV20-1 and TRBJ2-1; 13 bases are shared with TRBD2. Germline trimming cut 6 bases from V and 8 bases from J; bases unmatched to any gene: 10. The CDR3 sequence is 15 residues long. Per germline, CDR1 DFQATT and CDR2 SNEGSKA (reference sequence). The CDR3 reads CSAPRLAGGLDEQFF. The CDR3, as DNA: TGCAGTGCCCCCAGACTAGCGGGAGGTCTAGATGAGCAGTTCTTC.

The CDR3 loop reads CASSLEFDGPGELFF. CDR3 bases: TGTGCCAGCAGCTTAGAGTTCGACGGACCCGGGGAGCTGTTTTTT. The J gene is TRBJ2-2, the V gene TRBV7-2, with D unclear. This CDR3 is 15 amino acids long. V was pared by 1 base and J by 6 bases, with 12 bases between. Germline CDR1 SGHTA, CDR2 FQGNSA. The full variable domain, in which reference TRBV7-2 and TRBJ2-2 provide the parts outside the CDR3, is GAGVSQSPSNKVTEKGKDVELRCDPISGHTALYWYRQSLGQGLEFLIYFQGNSAPDKSGLPSDRFSAERTGGSVSTLTIQRTQQEDSAVYLCASSLEFDGPGELFFGEGSRLTVL.

The rearrangement links TRBV18 to TRBJ1-5, with 10 nucleotides matching TRBD1. The germline V gene encodes CDR1 KGHSH and CDR2 LQKENI. The ends lost 3 bases at V and 4 bases at J; junction bases unmatched: 6. This CDR3 is 16 amino acids long. The CDR3 loop is CASSPSTGGANQPQHF. CDR3 bases: TGTGCCAGCTCACCTTCGACAGGGGGCGCGAATCAGCCCCAGCATTTT.

This rearrangement joins TRBV25-1 to TRBJ1-2; D is ambiguous. V lost 6 bases and J 4 bases, leaving 9 bases between the germline ends. The germline V gene encodes CDR1 MGHDK and CDR2 SYGVNS. This CDR3 has 12 residues. The CDR3, as DNA: TGTGCCAGCAGATCACAGTTCTATGGCTACACCTTC. Amino acids: CASRSQFYGYTF.

Notes on this clonotype: A much larger clonotype is one base distant, so this may be a read error. The rearrangement links TRBV4-2 to TRBJ2-7; 11 positions agree with TRBD2. This CDR3 has 16 residues. V shed 3 bases, J shed 7 bases, and the junction held 11 bases outside the gene matches. Per germline, CDR1 LGHNA and CDR2 YNFKEQ. CDR3 amino acids: CASSHSGTSGDHEQYF. CDR3 DNA: TGTGCCAGCAGCCATTCCGGGACTAGCGGAGATCATGAGCAGTACTTC.

This clonotype showed up just once. J is TRBJ2-3 and V is TRBV3-1, with 7 bases fitting TRBD2. CDR3 length: 19 amino acids. The germline V gene encodes CDR1 LGHDT and CDR2 YNNKEL (reference sequence). V lost 0 bases to trimming and J lost 0 bases; unmatched junction nucleotides: 12. The CDR3 reads CASSQDGLVGRGSTDTQYF. Written as DNA, the CDR3 is TGTGCCAGCAGCCAAGACGGACTAGTGGGGCGGGGCAGCACAGATACGCAGTATTTT.

V gene TRBV29-1 combines with J gene TRBJ2-5; 13 bases line up with TRBD2. The germline V gene encodes CDR1 SQVTM and CDR2 ANQGSEA. The V gene end was trimmed by 1 base and the J gene end by 5 bases; junction bases not matched to a gene: 4. The CDR3 sequence is 15 residues long. This CDR3 is CSVEGTSGRRETQYF. In DNA, the CDR3 is TGCAGCGTTGAAGGGACTAGCGGGAGAAGGGAGACCCAGTACTTC.

This clonotype has ten or more counts. This sequence joins TRBV4-2 and TRBJ2-3; D ambiguous. There are 17 residues in the CDR3. Germline V gene sequence: CDR1 LGHNA, CDR2 YNFKEQ. V was pared by 0 bases and J by 6 bases, with 19 bases between. The CDR3 is CASSQEPLAIPGDTQYF. The CDR3 DNA follows: TGTGCCAGCAGCCAAGAACCGTTGGCTATCCCAGGCGATACGCAGTATTTT.

On this clonotype itself: This may come from a read error, since a much larger clone is one base off. The chain joins TRBV19 to TRBJ2-7; tentative D call: TRBD1 (6 bases). CDR3 size: 12 residues. CDR1 and CDR2 from the germline V gene are LNHDA and SQIVND (reference sequence). V was cut by 8 bases and J by 12 bases, with 20 bases left in between. The CDR3, as DNA: TGTGCCAGTCGACAGGCTGGAGAGACCCGGTACTTC. Its protein is CASRQAGETRYF.

The chain links TRBV20-1 to TRBJ2-4; the D gene is possibly TRBD2 (7 bases). The CDR3 is 20 amino acids. Germline CDR1 and CDR2: DFQATT and SNEGSKA (reference sequence). Trimming left V 0 bases short and J 0 bases short, with 24 bases between. CDR3 sequence: CSARDLVGRGAPIAKNIQYF. The CDR3 DNA follows: TGCAGTGCTAGAGATCTCGTGGGACGGGGGGCCCCTATAGCCAAAAACATTCAGTACTTC.

This clonotype showed up just a few times. V gene TRBV5-1 combines with J gene TRBJ2-2; the D gene is possibly TRBD2 (6 bases). The CDR3 covers 16 residues. Germline CDR1 reads SGHRS; CDR2 reads YFSETQ. V lost 0 bases and J 2 bases, leaving 11 bases between the germline ends. CDR3 sequence reads: CASSLDPGLNTGELFF. For the CDR3, the DNA is TGCGCCAGCAGCTTGGACCCGGGACTCAACACCGGGGAGCTGTTTTTT.

About this clonotype: A read error may explain this, as a much larger clone is one base away. The chain couples TRBV15 to TRBJ1-6; D not certain. This CDR3 contains 13 residues. Germline lookup yields CDR1 LNHNV and CDR2 YYDKDF (reference sequence). The CDR3 nucleotides read TGTGCCACCAGCAGAGATCGGTATTCACCCCCCCACTTT. Translated: CATSRDRYSPPHF.

The chain is built from TRBV4-3 and TRBJ2-7; 11 bases map to TRBD2. The junction had 6 bases not matched to a gene; V was cut back by 2 bases and J by 3 bases. Looked up from germline, CDR1 is LGHNA and CDR2 is YSLEER. CDR3 size: 16 residues. CDR3 loop: CASSQNPLAGGYEQYF. The CDR3, as DNA: TGCGCCAGCAGCCAAAACCCCCTAGCGGGGGGCTACGAGCAGTACTTC.

This clonotype occurred a few times. The chain combines TRBV12-3 or TRBV12-4 with TRBJ2-3; D unresolved. The CDR3 is 14 amino acids. V was clipped by 2 bases and J by 4 bases, with 10 bases between them. The CDR3: CASSLRERADTQYF. The DNA for the CDR3 is TGTGCCAGCAGTTTAAGAGAGAGAGCAGATACGCAGTATTTT.

The table lists this clonotype with many counts. V usage is TRBV4-2 and J usage is TRBJ2-7, with TRBD1 as a possible D gene (6 bases). The V and J ends lost 0 bases and 1 base respectively, with 16 bases between them. Germline V gene data show CDR1 as LGHNA and CDR2 as YNFKEQ. The CDR3 extends over 17 amino acids. CDR3 nucleotides: TGTGCCAGCAGCCAAGAATTGACAGGAGCTAAGTCCTACGAGCAGTACTTC. This sequence encodes CASSQELTGAKSYEQYF.

This clonotype was seen repeatedly, ten times or more. This chain links TRBV12-3 or TRBV12-4 with TRBJ2-7; 7 nucleotides agree with TRBD2. This CDR3 spans 14 amino acids. V lost 0 bases and J lost 3; bases outside the gene matches: 2. Here the CDR3 DNA reads TGTGCCAGCAGTTTAGCGGGAGGGGACTACGAGCAGTACTTC. As protein: CASSLAGGDYEQYF.

This clonotype was detected a few times. The DNA for the CDR3 is TGTGCCATCAGGGCGGGGGCGACATCCTACAATGAGCAGTTCTTC. Its protein product is CAIRAGATSYNEQFF. The J gene is TRBJ2-1, the V gene TRBV10-3, with a weak D call TRBD2 (7 bases). The CDR3 length is 15 residues. The germline gives CDR1 ENHRY, CDR2 SYGVKD. V was trimmed by 6 bases and J by 1 base, leaving 13 bases between them.